These 30 T cell receptor beta chains came from one sample sequenced in a study of blood T cell repertoires in COVID-19. TCRdb's table, derived via immunoSEQ multiplex PCR, lists solely in-frame clones and lacks some. The sample lists about 380,000 clones, approximately 90% occurring once. Sequencing was carried out using PBMCs or T cells enriched from blood (not recorded which). The receptors shown here come from a woman between 18 and 29 years old who had recovered from COVID-19.

This clone was detected a few times. The rearrangement links TRBV3-1 (or the pseudogene TRBV3-2) to TRBJ1-6; D might be TRBD1 (5 bases). V was pared by 5 bases and J by 10 bases, with 21 bases between. The germline gives CDR1 LGHDT, CDR2 YNNKEL (reference sequence). The CDR3 is 16 residues long. As DNA, the CDR3 is TGTGCCAGCAGCGGGGATGCAGGGCGCGGAGGGTCACCCCTCCACTTT. Protein sequence: CASSGDAGRGGSPLHF.

V is TRBV28 and J is TRBJ2-7, with 11 nucleotides matching TRBD2. The CDR3 consists of 15 residues. The junction had 10 bases not matched to a gene; V was cut back by 6 bases and J by 6 bases. Germline CDR1 and CDR2: MDHEN and SYDVKM. The DNA of the CDR3 is TGTGCCAGCAGGGAACTAGCGGGGGCCTTCGGCGAGCAGTACTTC. Translating it yields CASRELAGAFGEQYF.

The chain recombines TRBV5-6 with TRBJ1-4, with 8 nucleotides matching TRBD1. Per germline, CDR1 SGHDT and CDR2 YYEEEE. The CDR3 covers 19 residues. The V and J ends lost 2 bases and 6 bases, in that order; junction bases with no gene match: 18. In DNA form, the CDR3 reads TGTGCCAGCAGCTTTCTTTCCAGGGGGCCTCTAGAGATAGATGAAAAACTGTTTTTT. This translates into CASSFLSRGPLEIDEKLFF.

The chain is built from TRBV21-1 and TRBJ1-2; TRBD1 is taken as the D call from the table, unchecked against the DNA. TRBV21-1 is recorded as a pseudogene. The CDR3 totals 15 residues. The CDR3 sequence is CASSRWTGRDYGYTF. Here the CDR3 DNA reads TGTGCCAGCAGCCGTTGGACAGGGAGGGACTATGGCTACACCTTC.

The chain employs TRBV5-1 and TRBJ1-4; D is undetermined. Trimming took 4 bases from V and 0 from J, leaving 7 bases between them. The germline gives CDR1 SGHRS, CDR2 YFSETQ. This CDR3 comprises 14 residues. The CDR3 coding sequence is TGCGCCAGCAGCATAACAGCAACTAATGAAAAACTGTTTTTT. This translates into CASSITATNEKLFF.

The chain has TRBV30 and TRBJ1-6, with TRBD1 as a possible D gene (6 bases). Germline CDR1 reads GTSNPN; CDR2 reads SVGIG (reference sequence). V shed 4 bases and J shed 8 bases, with 12 bases lying between them. This CDR3 spans 13 amino acids. CDR3 sequence reads: CAWTVAGDSPLHF. The CDR3 DNA reads as TGTGCCTGGACGGTGGCAGGGGATTCACCCCTCCACTTT. Looking up the rest from reference TRBV30 and TRBJ1-6 gives the full variable domain: SQTIHQWPATLVQPVGSPLSLECTVEGTSNPNLYWYRQAAGRGLQLLFYSVGIGQISSEVPQNLSASRPQDRQFILSSKKLLLSDSGFYLCAWTVAGDSPLHFGNGTRLTVT.

This chain links TRBV3-1 (or the pseudogene TRBV3-2) with TRBJ1-2, with a possible D match to TRBD1 (5 bases). Per germline, CDR1 LGHDT and CDR2 YNNKEL (reference sequence). This CDR3 has 15 residues. V was clipped by 6 bases and J by 8 bases, with 22 bases between them. This chain's CDR3 is CASSPLAGLEDGYTF. CDR3 coding DNA: TGTGCCAGCAGTCCGCTTGCGGGGCTCGAAGACGGCTACACCTTC.

This chain connects TRBV13 to TRBJ1-2, with 8 nucleotides matching TRBD1. The V gene's germline CDR1 is PRHDT and CDR2 FYEKMQ (reference sequence). This CDR3 contains 15 residues. Trimming took 4 bases from V and 8 from J; bases not matched to a gene: 12. CDR3 loop: CASSWRERDRKGYTF. DNA for the CDR3: TGTGCCAGCAGCTGGAGAGAGCGGGACAGGAAAGGCTACACCTTC.

V usage is TRBV19 and J usage is TRBJ2-5; TRBD2 is a possible D gene (5 bases). The CDR3 has 15 amino acids. Germline CDR1 is LNHDA and CDR2 is SQIVND (reference sequence). V was cut by 7 bases and J by 1 base, with 16 bases left in between. In DNA form, the CDR3 reads TGTGCCAGTAACTTGGGCGGGCCCTCCCAAGAGACCCAGTACTTC. Its protein is CASNLGGPSQETQYF. The whole variable domain, filled in from reference TRBV19 and TRBJ2-5, reads DGGITQSPKYLFRKEGQNVTLSCEQNLNHDAMYWYRQDPGQGLRLIYYSQIVNDFQKGDIAEGYSVSREKKESFPLTVTSAQKNPTAFYLCASNLGGPSQETQYFGPGTRLLVL.

About this clone itself: Compared with germline, one end of the junction differs, possibly owing to a read error. The chain uses TRBV2 and TRBJ1-3; D possibly corresponds to TRBD1 (6 bases). Germline assignment: CDR1 SNHLY and CDR2 FYNNEI. CDR3 length: 18 amino acids. The DNA of the CDR3 is TGTGCCAGCAGCGAAGCTTTCGGACAGTCGTTCTCTGGAAACACCATATATTTT. Translation gives CASSEAFGQSFSGNTIYF.

A single count supports this clone. This chain uses TRBV7-3 with TRBJ2-3; 14 bases match TRBD2. This CDR3 spans 17 amino acids. J was trimmed by 6 bases and V by 5 bases; bases with no gene match: 10. Germline V gene lookup returns CDR1 SGHTA and CDR2 FQGTGA. The CDR3 DNA follows: TGTGCCAGCAGCAGGCGGACTAGCGGGGGGACAAAGGATACGCAGTATTTT. It yields the protein CASSRRTSGGTKDTQYF.

The rearrangement joins TRBV6-5 to TRBJ1-5; D is perhaps TRBD1 (5 bases). This CDR3 has 14 residues. CDR1 and CDR2 from the germline V gene are MNHEY and SVGAGI. Trimming took 4 bases from V and 5 from J, leaving 12 bases between them. For the CDR3, the DNA is TGTGCCAGCAGTTCGGCAGGGTGGGATCAGCCCCAGCATTTT. It specifies CASSSAGWDQPQHF.

The chain combines TRBV12-5 with TRBJ2-7, with 10 bases aligning to TRBD1. Unmatched junction bases numbered 5, after V lost 9 bases and J lost 3 bases. Per germline, CDR1 LGHNT and CDR2 FRNRAP. The CDR3 is 13 amino acids. In DNA form, the CDR3 reads TGTGCTAGCACCCGGGACAGGGGCTACGAGCAGTACTTC. This encodes CASTRDRGYEQYF.

V and J are TRBV9 and TRBJ2-7; D may be TRBD1 (6 bases). Germline V gene lookup returns CDR1 SGDLS and CDR2 YYNGEE. The CDR3 loop spans 16 amino acids. The V gene lost 5 bases and the J gene lost 3 bases, with 21 bases spanning the gap. The CDR3: CASSPGGAGVYYEQYF. CDR3 DNA: TGTGCCAGCAGTCCGGGTGGGGCAGGGGTATACTACGAGCAGTACTTC.

The rearrangement links TRBV14 to TRBJ1-3, with D perhaps TRBD1 (5 bases). Between the trimmed V and J ends, which lost 3 bases and 0 bases, there was a span of 9 bases. Germline lookup yields CDR1 SGHDN and CDR2 FVKESK. The CDR3 consists of 15 residues. The CDR3 protein is CASSHRAASGNTIYF. CDR3 nucleotide sequence: TGTGCCAGCAGCCACAGGGCAGCCTCTGGAAACACCATATATTTT. Looking up the rest from reference TRBV14 and TRBJ1-3 gives the full variable domain: EAGVTQFPSHSVIEKGQTVTLRCDPISGHDNLYWYRRVMGKEIKFLLHFVKESKQDESGMPNNRFLAERTGGTYSTLKVQPAELEDSGVYFCASSHRAASGNTIYFGEGSWLTVV.

The gene calls are TRBV6-1 and TRBJ1-4; TRBD1 agrees at 11 bases. In germline, CDR1 is MNHNS, CDR2 SASEGT. With V trimmed by 3 bases and J by 3 bases, 6 bases remained unmatched. This CDR3 contains 17 residues. The CDR3 DNA sequence: TGTGCCAGCAGTGACCGCGGACAGGGGGCGGCTAATGAAAAACTGTTTTTT. Its translation is CASSDRGQGAANEKLFF.

The chain links TRBV6-5 to TRBJ2-4; TRBD1 matches 7 bases. CDR3 size: 14 residues. V gave up 8 bases and J gave up 1 base; unmatched junction bases: 5. Germline CDR1 MNHEY, CDR2 SVGAGI. The CDR3 nucleotides read TGTGCCAGCTCCGACAGGGTCGCCAAAAACATTCAGTACTTC. The encoded protein is CASSDRVAKNIQYF.

This clone was observed a handful of times. This rearrangement joins TRBV29-1 to TRBJ2-7; D is ambiguous. The CDR3 totals 13 residues. CDR1 is SQVTM and CDR2 is ANQGSEA in the germline V gene. V was trimmed by 6 bases and J by 6 bases, leaving 18 bases between them. The chain's CDR3 is CSVLQSTTGEQYF. CDR3 DNA sequence: TGCAGCGTCCTACAATCAACCACGGGCGAGCAGTACTTC.

The table lists this clone with a count of one. The V call is TRBV7-9, the J call TRBJ2-5; 7 bases match TRBD2. V lost 5 bases, J lost 1 base, and 4 bases stayed unmatched. CDR3 size: 14 residues. Per the germline V gene, CDR1 is SEHNR and CDR2 is FQNEAQ (reference sequence). The CDR3 nucleotides read TGTGCCAGCAGCCTGGGGACTACCCAAGAGACCCAGTACTTC. This sequence encodes CASSLGTTQETQYF.

V and J are TRBV5-8 and TRBJ1-3, with D possibly TRBD1 on 5 matching bases. Germline V lookup: CDR1 SGHTS, CDR2 YDEGEE. The CDR3 loop spans 15 amino acids. V lost 1 base to trimming and J lost 10 bases, with 18 bases between them. The CDR3 region is CASSLHRSLDRTIYF. CDR3 DNA sequence: TGTGCCAGCAGCTTGCACAGGAGCCTTGATCGGACCATATATTTT.

CDR3 sequence reads: CASSLPVTGELFF. The CDR3 DNA follows: TGCGCCAGCAGCTTGCCGGTCACCGGGGAGCTGTTTTTT. The genes are TRBV5-1 and TRBJ2-2, with D unresolved. Between the trimmed V and J ends, which lost 1 base and 4 bases, there was a span of 5 bases. CDR3 length: 13 residues. CDR1 is SGHRS and CDR2 is YFSETQ in the germline V gene.

The chain is built from TRBV30 and TRBJ1-5, with a tentative D call TRBD1 (6 bases). Germline assignment: CDR1 GTSNPN and CDR2 SVGIG (reference sequence). CDR3 length: 12 residues. V lost 5 bases and J 9 bases, leaving 14 bases between the germline ends. In nucleotides, the CDR3 is TGTGCCTGGCAATACAGGGAGGGGCCCCAGCATTTT. Translated, it gives CAWQYREGPQHF.

The CDR3 reads CASSVRDRLKGEQYF. Here the CDR3 DNA reads TGTGCCAGCTCAGTCCGGGACAGATTGAAAGGCGAGCAGTACTTC. The V and J genes are TRBV18 and TRBJ2-7; 7 positions match TRBD1. This CDR3 is built from 15 residues. With 5 bases clipped from V and 6 bases from J, the junction kept 13 bases outside the gene matches. Germline V gives CDR1 KGHSH, CDR2 LQKENI.

The sample holds one count of this clone. The chain couples TRBV13 to TRBJ1-2; tentative D call: TRBD1 (5 bases). CDR1 and CDR2 (germline): PRHDT, FYEKMQ (reference sequence). V lost 0 bases, J lost 3 bases, and 8 bases lay in between. The CDR3 is 14 amino acids. The CDR3 DNA reads as TGTGCCAGCAGCTTAGGCAGGGCGGACTATGGCTACACCTTC. This gives the protein CASSLGRADYGYTF.

A note on this clone: Other DNA sequences in the same sample also yield this CDR3. The chain has TRBV9 and TRBJ1-1; 8 nucleotides line up with TRBD1. V was clipped by 5 bases and J by 5 bases; unmatched bases: 8. Germline V gene lookup returns CDR1 SGDLS and CDR2 YYNGEE. The CDR3 loop spans 14 amino acids. Here the CDR3 reads CASSGLTGGTEAFF. The CDR3 DNA sequence: TGTGCCAGCAGTGGACTTACAGGGGGAACTGAAGCTTTCTTT. Based on the CDR3 plus reference TRBV9 and TRBJ1-1, the full variable domain is DSGVTQTPKHLITATGQRVTLRCSPRSGDLSVYWYQQSLDQGLQFLIQYYNGEERAKGNILERFSAQQFPDLHSELNLSSLELGDSALYFCASSGLTGGTEAFFGQGTRLTVV.

The genes are TRBV9 and TRBJ2-7, with 8 bases matching TRBD1. Germline V gene data show CDR1 as SGDLS and CDR2 as YYNGEE. The trim removed 0 bases at V and 4 bases at J, leaving 3 bases unmatched. This CDR3 has 14 amino acids. The CDR3 coding sequence is TGTGCCAGCAGCGTAGCCCAGGGGGCTTACGAGCAGTACTTC. Translated, it gives CASSVAQGAYEQYF.

J is TRBJ2-3 and V is TRBV7-6; 12 positions agree with TRBD2. Germline CDR1 is SGHVS and CDR2 is FNYEAQ. This CDR3 contains 17 residues. Trimming at V came to 1 base and at J to 1 base, leaving 3 bases not matched to a gene. CDR3 coding DNA: TGTGCCAGCAGCTTAGTTGCTAGCGGGGGGGGCACAGATACGCAGTATTTT. It codes for CASSLVASGGGTDTQYF. The variable domain in full, with the rest retrieved from reference TRBV7-6 and TRBJ2-3, is GAGVSQSPRYKVTKRGQDVALRCDPISGHVSLYWYRQALGQGPEFLTYFNYEAQQDKSGLPNDRFSAERPEGSISTLTIQRTEQRDSAMYRCASSLVASGGGTDTQYFGPGTRLTVL.

V gene TRBV7-2 combines with J gene TRBJ1-5, with 7 bases aligning to TRBD1. The junction had 1 base not matched to a gene; V was cut back by 2 bases and J by 0 bases. CDR1 is SGHTA and CDR2 is FQGNSA in the germline V gene. The CDR3 consists of 15 residues. The chain's CDR3 is CASSLRGLSNQPQHF. The CDR3 DNA sequence: TGTGCCAGCAGCTTAAGGGGGCTTAGCAATCAGCCCCAGCATTTT. Using reference TRBV7-2 and TRBJ1-5 for the parts outside the CDR3, the full variable domain is GAGVSQSPSNKVTEKGKDVELRCDPISGHTALYWYRQSLGQGLEFLIYFQGNSAPDKSGLPSDRFSAERTGGSVSTLTIQRTQQEDSAVYLCASSLRGLSNQPQHFGDGTRLSIL.

The chain combines TRBV15 with TRBJ2-3; 9 bases fit TRBD1. Germline V gives CDR1 LNHNV, CDR2 YYDKDF (reference sequence). The V gene end was trimmed by 8 bases and the J gene end by 4 bases; junction bases not matched to a gene: 7. The CDR3 is made up of 14 amino acids. CDR3 bases: TGTGCCACCTTGGACAGGGGTGGAGCAGATACGCAGTATTTT. Protein sequence: CATLDRGGADTQYF.

J is TRBJ2-2 and V is TRBV11-2; 9 bases are a match to TRBD2. V was clipped by 2 bases and J by 5 bases; unmatched bases: 6. This CDR3 contains 16 residues. The germline CDR1 and CDR2 sequences are SGHAT and FQNNGV. In DNA form, the CDR3 reads TGTGCCAGCAGCTTAAAGCGACTAGCGGAAACCGGGGAGCTGTTTTTT. It codes for CASSLKRLAETGELFF.